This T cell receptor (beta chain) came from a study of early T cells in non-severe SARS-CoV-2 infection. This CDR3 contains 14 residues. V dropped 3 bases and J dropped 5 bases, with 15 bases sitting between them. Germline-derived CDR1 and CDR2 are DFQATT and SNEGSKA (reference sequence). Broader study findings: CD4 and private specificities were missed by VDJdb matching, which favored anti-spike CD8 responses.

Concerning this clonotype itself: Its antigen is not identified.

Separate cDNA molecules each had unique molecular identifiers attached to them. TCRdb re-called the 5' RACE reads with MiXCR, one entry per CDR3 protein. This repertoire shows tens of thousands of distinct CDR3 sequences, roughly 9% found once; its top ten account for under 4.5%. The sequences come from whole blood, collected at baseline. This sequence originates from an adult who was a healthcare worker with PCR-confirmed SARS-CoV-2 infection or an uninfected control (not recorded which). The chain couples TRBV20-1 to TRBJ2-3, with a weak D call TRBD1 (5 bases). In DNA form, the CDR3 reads TGCAGTGCTAGTAAGGGGAAAGGGGAAGATACGCAGTATTTT. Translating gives CSASKGKGEDTQYF.